This entry features one T cell receptor beta chain sequence. Its antigen is not identified. These data originate in a study of cytomegalovirus exposure and HLA in healthy donors. Across the whole study: A prior study identified 120 million or so unique TCR beta sequences from roughly 180 million T cells.

Trimming took 1 base from V and 4 from J, leaving 14 bases between them. This CDR3 is built from 15 residues. In germline, CDR1 is SGHRS, CDR2 YFSETQ. With 60 Vbeta and 13 Jbeta primers, the PCR was carried out. Assay: immunoSEQ multiplex PCR; the TCRdb copy retains only in-frame clones and omits some. This table holds about 200,000 clones, about 70% found once. Study-level results: TCR beta V segments were, for the most part, productive about 87% or about 30% of the time in an earlier analysis. Sequencing depth roughly uniform across donors was assumed in presence/absence analyses. TCR sequences were mostly rare, though some public TCRs occurred in many donors.

The sequence was obtained from a man between 35 and 55 years old in good health and CMV-seropositive. The material sequenced was PBMCs. This chain uses TRBV5-1 with TRBJ1-2; the D gene is possibly TRBD1 (6 bases). CDR3 sequence reads: CASSLTGRQGYGYTF. The DNA for the CDR3 is TGCGCCAGCAGCTTGACAGGGCGGCAAGGCTATGGCTACACCTTC.